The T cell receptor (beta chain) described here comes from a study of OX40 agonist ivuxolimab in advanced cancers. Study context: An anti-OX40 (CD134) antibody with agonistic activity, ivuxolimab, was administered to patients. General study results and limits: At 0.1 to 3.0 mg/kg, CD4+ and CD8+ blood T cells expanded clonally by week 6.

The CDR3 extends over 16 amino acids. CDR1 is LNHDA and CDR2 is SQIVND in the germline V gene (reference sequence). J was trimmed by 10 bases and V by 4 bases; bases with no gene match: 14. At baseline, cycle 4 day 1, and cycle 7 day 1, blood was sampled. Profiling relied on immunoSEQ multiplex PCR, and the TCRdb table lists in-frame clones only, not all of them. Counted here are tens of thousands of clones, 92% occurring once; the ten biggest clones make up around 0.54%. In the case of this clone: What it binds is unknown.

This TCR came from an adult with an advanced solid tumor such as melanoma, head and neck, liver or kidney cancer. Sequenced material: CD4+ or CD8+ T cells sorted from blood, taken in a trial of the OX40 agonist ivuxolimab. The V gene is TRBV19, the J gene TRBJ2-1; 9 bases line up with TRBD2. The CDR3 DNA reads TGTGCCAGTAGTACCCGCGGCGGGAGGGGAGTTGAGGAGCAGTTCTTC. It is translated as CASSTRGGRGVEEQFF.